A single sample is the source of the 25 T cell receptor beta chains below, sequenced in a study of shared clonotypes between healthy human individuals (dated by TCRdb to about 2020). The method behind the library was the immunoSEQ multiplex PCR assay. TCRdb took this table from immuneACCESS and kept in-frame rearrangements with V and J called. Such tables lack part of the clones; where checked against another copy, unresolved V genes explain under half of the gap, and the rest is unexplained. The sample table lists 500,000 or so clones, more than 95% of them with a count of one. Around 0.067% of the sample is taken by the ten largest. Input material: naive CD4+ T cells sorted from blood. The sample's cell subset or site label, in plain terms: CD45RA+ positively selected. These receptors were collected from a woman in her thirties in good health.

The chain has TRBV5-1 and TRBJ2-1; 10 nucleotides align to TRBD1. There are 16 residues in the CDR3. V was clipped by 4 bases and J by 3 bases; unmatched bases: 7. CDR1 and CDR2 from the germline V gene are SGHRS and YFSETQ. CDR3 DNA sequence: TGCGCCAGCAGCCAGACAGGGGGCCTCGACTACAATGAGCAGTTCTTC. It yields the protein CASSQTGGLDYNEQFF.

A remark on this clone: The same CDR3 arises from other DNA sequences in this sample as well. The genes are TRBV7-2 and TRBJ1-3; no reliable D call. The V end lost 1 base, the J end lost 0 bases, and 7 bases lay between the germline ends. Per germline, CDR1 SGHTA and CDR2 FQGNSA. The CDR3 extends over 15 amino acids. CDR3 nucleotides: TGTGCCAGCAGCTTAGATAGAGCCTCTGGAAACACCATATATTTT. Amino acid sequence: CASSLDRASGNTIYF. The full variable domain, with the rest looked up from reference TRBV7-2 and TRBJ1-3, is GAGVSQSPSNKVTEKGKDVELRCDPISGHTALYWYRQSLGQGLEFLIYFQGNSAPDKSGLPSDRFSAERTGGSVSTLTIQRTQQEDSAVYLCASSLDRASGNTIYFGEGSWLTVV.

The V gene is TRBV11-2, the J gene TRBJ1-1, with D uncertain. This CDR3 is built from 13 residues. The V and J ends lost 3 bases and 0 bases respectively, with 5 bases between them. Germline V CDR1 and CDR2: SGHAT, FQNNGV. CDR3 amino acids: CASSFLLNTEAFF. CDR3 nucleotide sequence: TGTGCCAGCAGCTTTTTATTGAACACTGAAGCTTTCTTT.

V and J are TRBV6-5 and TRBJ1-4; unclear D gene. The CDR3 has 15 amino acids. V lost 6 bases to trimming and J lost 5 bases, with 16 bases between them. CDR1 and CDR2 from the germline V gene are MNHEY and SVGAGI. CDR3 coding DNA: TGTGCCAGCAGACCGACGGGCCGCCTGAATGAAAAACTGTTTTTT. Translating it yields CASRPTGRLNEKLFF.

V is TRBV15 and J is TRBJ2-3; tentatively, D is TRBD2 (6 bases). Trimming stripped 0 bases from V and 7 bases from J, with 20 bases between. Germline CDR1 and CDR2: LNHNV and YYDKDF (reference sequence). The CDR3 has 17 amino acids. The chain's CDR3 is CATSRDAGPHLSNTQYF. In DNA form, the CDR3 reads TGTGCCACCAGCAGAGATGCGGGGCCCCACCTCTCAAATACGCAGTATTTT.

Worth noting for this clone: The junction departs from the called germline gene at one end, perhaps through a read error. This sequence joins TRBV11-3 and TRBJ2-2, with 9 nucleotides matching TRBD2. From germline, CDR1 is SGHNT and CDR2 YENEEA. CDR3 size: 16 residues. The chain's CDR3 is CASSRGASGNPGELFF. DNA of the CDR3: TGTGCCAGCAGCCGCGGGGCTAGCGGGAACCCCGGGGAGCTGTTTTTT.

The CDR3 loop reads CASIRLGLAGVGEQYF. CDR3 sequence (DNA): TGTGCCAGCATCCGCCTCGGACTAGCGGGAGTTGGCGAGCAGTACTTC. The J gene is TRBJ2-7, the V gene TRBV28, with 13 bases lining up with TRBD2. Trimming at V came to 7 bases and at J to 6 bases, leaving 12 bases not matched to a gene. Per germline, CDR1 MDHEN and CDR2 SYDVKM. There are 16 residues in the CDR3.

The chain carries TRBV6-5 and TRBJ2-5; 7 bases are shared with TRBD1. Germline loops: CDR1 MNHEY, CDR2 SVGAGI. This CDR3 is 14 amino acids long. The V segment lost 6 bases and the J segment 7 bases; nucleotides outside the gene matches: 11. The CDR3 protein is CASSPGTEERTQYF. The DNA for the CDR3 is TGTGCCAGCAGCCCCGGGACAGAAGAACGGACCCAGTACTTC.

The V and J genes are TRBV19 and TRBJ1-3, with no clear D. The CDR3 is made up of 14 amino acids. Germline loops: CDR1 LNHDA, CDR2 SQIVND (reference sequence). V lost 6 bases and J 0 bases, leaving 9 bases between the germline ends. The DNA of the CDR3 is TGTGCCAGTAGCCCTAGAGTCTCTGGAAACACCATATATTTT. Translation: CASSPRVSGNTIYF.

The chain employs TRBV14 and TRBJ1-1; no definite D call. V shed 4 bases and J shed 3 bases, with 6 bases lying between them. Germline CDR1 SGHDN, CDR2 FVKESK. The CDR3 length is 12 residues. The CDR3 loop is CASSRLYTEAFF. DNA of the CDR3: TGTGCCAGCAGCCGGTTGTACACTGAAGCTTTCTTT. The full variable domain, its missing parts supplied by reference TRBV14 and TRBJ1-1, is EAGVTQFPSHSVIEKGQTVTLRCDPISGHDNLYWYRRVMGKEIKFLLHFVKESKQDESGMPNNRFLAERTGGTYSTLKVQPAELEDSGVYFCASSRLYTEAFFGQGTRLTVV.

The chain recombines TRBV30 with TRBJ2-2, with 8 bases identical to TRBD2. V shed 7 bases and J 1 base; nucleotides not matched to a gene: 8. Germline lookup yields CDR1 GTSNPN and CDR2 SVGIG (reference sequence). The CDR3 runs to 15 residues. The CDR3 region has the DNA TGTGCCTCCCGTTCGACTAGCGTGAACACCGGGGAGCTGTTTTTT. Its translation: CASRSTSVNTGELFF.

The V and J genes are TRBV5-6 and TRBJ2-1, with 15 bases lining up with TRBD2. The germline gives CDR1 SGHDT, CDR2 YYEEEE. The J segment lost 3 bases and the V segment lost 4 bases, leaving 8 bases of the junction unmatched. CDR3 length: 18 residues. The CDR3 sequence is CASSTPRTSGRVYNEQFF. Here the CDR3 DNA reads TGTGCCAGCAGCACTCCACGGACTAGCGGGAGGGTCTACAATGAGCAGTTCTTC. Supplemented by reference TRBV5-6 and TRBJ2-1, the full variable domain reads DAGVTQSPTHLIKTRGQQVTLRCSPKSGHDTVSWYQQALGQGPQFIFQYYEEEERQRGNFPDRFSGHQFPNYSSELNVNALLLGDSALYLCASSTPRTSGRVYNEQFFGPGTRLTVL.

CDR3 coding DNA: TGTGCCAGCATTTGGCGGGGCGCCTACGAGCAGTACTTC. Translating gives CASIWRGAYEQYF. This chain links TRBV2 with TRBJ2-5, with TRBD2 as a possible D gene (6 bases). The end of the DNA is better explained by TRBJ2-7, so the J call may be wrong. Germline V CDR1 and CDR2: SNHLY, FYNNEI. The CDR3 extends over 13 amino acids.

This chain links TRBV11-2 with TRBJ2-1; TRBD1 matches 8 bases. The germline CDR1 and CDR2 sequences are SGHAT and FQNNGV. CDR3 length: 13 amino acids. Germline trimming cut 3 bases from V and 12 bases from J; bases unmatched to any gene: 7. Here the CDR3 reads CASSLRGQARQFF. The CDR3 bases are TGTGCCAGCAGCTTGAGGGGACAGGCCAGGCAGTTCTTC.

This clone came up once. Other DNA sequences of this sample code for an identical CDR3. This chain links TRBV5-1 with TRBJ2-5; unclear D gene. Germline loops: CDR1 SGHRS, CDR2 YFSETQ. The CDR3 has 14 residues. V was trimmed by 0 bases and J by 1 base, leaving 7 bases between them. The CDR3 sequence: CASSLEQPQETQYF. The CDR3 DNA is TGCGCCAGCAGCTTGGAGCAGCCCCAAGAGACCCAGTACTTC.

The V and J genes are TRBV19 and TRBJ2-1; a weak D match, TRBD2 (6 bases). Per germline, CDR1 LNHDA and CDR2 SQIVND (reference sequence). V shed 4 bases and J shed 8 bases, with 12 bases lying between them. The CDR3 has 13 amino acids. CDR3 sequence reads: CASSTRLEYEQFF. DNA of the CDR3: TGTGCCAGTAGTACGCGACTAGAATATGAGCAGTTCTTC.

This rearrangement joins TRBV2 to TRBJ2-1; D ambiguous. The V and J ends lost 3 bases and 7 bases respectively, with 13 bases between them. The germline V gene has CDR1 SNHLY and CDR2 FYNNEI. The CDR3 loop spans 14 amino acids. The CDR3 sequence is CASSERRLGNEQFF. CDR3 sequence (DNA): TGTGCCAGCAGTGAGCGGCGTTTGGGAAATGAGCAGTTCTTC.

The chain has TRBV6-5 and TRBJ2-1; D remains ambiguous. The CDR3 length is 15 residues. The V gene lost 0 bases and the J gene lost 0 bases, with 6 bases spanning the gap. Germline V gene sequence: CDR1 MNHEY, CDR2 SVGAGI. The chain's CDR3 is CASSYSAFSYNEQFF. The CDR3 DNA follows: TGTGCCAGCAGTTACTCAGCATTCTCCTACAATGAGCAGTTCTTC.

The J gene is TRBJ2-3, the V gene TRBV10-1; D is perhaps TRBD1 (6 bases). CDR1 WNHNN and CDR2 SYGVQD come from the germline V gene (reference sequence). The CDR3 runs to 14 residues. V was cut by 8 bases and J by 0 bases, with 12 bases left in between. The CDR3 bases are TGCGCCAGCTCCGACAGGCTTAGCACAGATACGCAGTATTTT. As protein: CASSDRLSTDTQYF.

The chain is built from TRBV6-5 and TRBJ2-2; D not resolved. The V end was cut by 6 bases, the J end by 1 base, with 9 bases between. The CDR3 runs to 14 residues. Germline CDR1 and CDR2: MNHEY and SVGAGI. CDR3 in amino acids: CASSPLGNTGELFF. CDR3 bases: TGTGCCAGCAGCCCTCTCGGGAACACCGGGGAGCTGTTTTTT.

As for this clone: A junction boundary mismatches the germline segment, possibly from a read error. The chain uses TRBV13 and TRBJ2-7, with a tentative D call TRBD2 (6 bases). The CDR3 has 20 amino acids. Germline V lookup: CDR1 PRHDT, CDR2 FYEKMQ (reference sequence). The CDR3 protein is CASSIGLRDRTAGTTYEQYF. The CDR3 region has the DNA TGTGCCAGCAGCATAGGCCTCCGGGACCGAACTGCGGGGACGACCTACGAGCAGTACTTC.

CDR3 sequence: CASSRQGGSGANVLTF. CDR3 coding DNA: TGTGCCAGCTCACGACAAGGGGGTTCTGGGGCCAACGTCCTGACTTTC. The chain joins TRBV18 to TRBJ2-6; TRBD1 is a possible D gene (6 bases). Germline CDR1 is KGHSH and CDR2 is LQKENI. Between the trimmed V and J ends, which lost 4 bases and 1 base, there was a span of 11 bases. The CDR3 consists of 16 residues. The entire variable domain, with the rest obtained from reference TRBV18 and TRBJ2-6, is as follows: NAGVMQNPRHLVRRRGQEARLRCSPMKGHSHVYWYRQLPEEGLKFMVYLQKENIIDESGMPKERFSAEFPKEGPSILRIQQVVRGDSAAYFCASSRQGGSGANVLTFGAGSRLTVL.

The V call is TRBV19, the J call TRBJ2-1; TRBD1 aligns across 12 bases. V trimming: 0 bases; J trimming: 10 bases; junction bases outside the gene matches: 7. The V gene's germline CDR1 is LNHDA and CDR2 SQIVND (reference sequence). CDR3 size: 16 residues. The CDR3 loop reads CASSIDGGQGAREQFF. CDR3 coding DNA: TGTGCCAGTAGTATAGATGGGGGACAGGGGGCGCGGGAGCAGTTCTTC.

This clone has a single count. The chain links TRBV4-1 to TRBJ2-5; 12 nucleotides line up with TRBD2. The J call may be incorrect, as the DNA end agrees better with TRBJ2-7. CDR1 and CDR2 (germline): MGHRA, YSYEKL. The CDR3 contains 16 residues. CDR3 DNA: TGCGCCAGCAGTGAAGTGCTAGCGGGAGGGCCGTACGAGCAGTACTTC. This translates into CASSEVLAGGPYEQYF.

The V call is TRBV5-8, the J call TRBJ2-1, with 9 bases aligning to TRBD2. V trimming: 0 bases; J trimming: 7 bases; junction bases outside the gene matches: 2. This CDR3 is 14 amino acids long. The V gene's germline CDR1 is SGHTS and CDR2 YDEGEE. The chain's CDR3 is CASSLESGRNEQFF. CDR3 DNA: TGTGCCAGCAGCTTGGAAAGCGGGAGGAATGAGCAGTTCTTC.